What follows are 31 T cell receptor beta chains derived from one specimen sequenced in a study of neurological immune-mediated disorders. MiXCR, applied by TCRdb to the 5' RACE reads, yields one record per CDR3 protein. The sample has some 43,000 distinct CDR3 sequences; about 13% are singletons. As for time point: longitudinal time-point 3. Material for sequencing was PBMCs. All receptors derive from a male donor with HTLV-1-associated myelopathy (HAM/TSP).

The V call is TRBV7-8, the J call TRBJ1-2; unclear D gene. The CDR3 is made up of 11 amino acids. Germline V CDR1 and CDR2: SGHVS, FQNEAQ. V lost 5 bases to trimming and J lost 4 bases, with 5 bases between them. The CDR3 nucleotides read TGTGCCAGCAGCAACTTCTATGGCTACACCTTC. Residues: CASSNFYGYTF.

This clonotype was detected ten times or more. The V call is TRBV7-2, the J call TRBJ1-5; D is uncertain. Germline V gene data show CDR1 as SGHTA and CDR2 as FQGNSA. This CDR3 spans 14 amino acids. Trimming cost V 1 base and J 1 base, with 5 bases left between them. CDR3 coding DNA: TGTGCCAGCAGCTTAGTGGCGAGCAATCAGCCCCAGCATTTT. Amino acid sequence: CASSLVASNQPQHF.

Details on this clonotype: This may be a read error: a much more frequent sequence differs by one nucleotide. CDR3 in amino acids: CASSVEDATNEKLFF. The CDR3 coding sequence is TGTGCCAGCAGCGTAGAGGACGCAACTAATGAAAAACTGTTTTTT. The chain carries TRBV9 and TRBJ1-4; D gene unclear. Trimming took 0 bases from V and 0 from J, leaving 6 bases between them. Germline CDR1 is SGDLS and CDR2 is YYNGEE. The CDR3 extends over 15 amino acids.

This clonotype was found many times. This chain links TRBV28 with TRBJ2-3; 8 bases are shared with TRBD1. The V and J ends lost 6 bases and 9 bases, in that order; junction bases with no gene match: 20. Germline lookup yields CDR1 MDHEN and CDR2 SYDVKM. The CDR3 consists of 17 residues. The CDR3 region has the DNA TGTGCCAGCAGCAGTGGACAGGGAGCTCCACACCGGGGAACGCAGTATTTT. This encodes CASSSGQGAPHRGTQYF. Full variable domain (remainder filled in from reference TRBV28 and TRBJ2-3): DVKVTQSSRYLVKRTGEKVFLECVQDMDHENMFWYRQDPGLGLRLIYFSYDVKMKEKGDIPEGYSVSREKKERFSLILESASTNQTSMYLCASSSGQGAPHRGTQYFGPGTRLTVL.

This clonotype was seen at least ten times. The rearrangement uses TRBV7-7 and TRBJ1-1, with D hard to call. The germline CDR1 and CDR2 sequences are SSHAT and FNYEAQ (reference sequence). With 4 bases removed from V and 1 base from J, the gap between germline ends came to 7 bases. The length of the CDR3 is 13 residues. CDR3 protein: CASSSKPNTEAFF. The CDR3 DNA reads TGTGCCAGCAGCTCGAAACCGAACACTGAAGCTTTCTTT.

At least ten counts were recorded for this clonotype. The rearrangement joins TRBV7-9 to TRBJ1-2, with D maybe TRBD1 (6 bases). The CDR3 is 13 residues long. CDR1 and CDR2 (germline): SEHNR, FQNEAQ (reference sequence). The ends were cut back, 2 bases at V and 6 bases at J, with 10 bases in the middle. For the CDR3, the DNA is TGTGCCAGCAGCTTATCAGGGGTGAATGGCTACACCTTC. It yields the protein CASSLSGVNGYTF.

This clonotype came up many times. V and J are TRBV11-2 and TRBJ2-5; 7 nucleotides align to TRBD1. CDR3 length equals 15 residues. CDR1 is SGHAT and CDR2 is FQNNGV in the germline V gene. Losses at the gene ends were 6 bases for V and 2 bases for J; bases not matched to a gene: 9. CDR3 region: CASSSPAGGQETQYF. The CDR3 DNA sequence: TGTGCCAGCAGTTCCCCCGCAGGGGGTCAAGAGACCCAGTACTTC. Variable domain in full (rest from reference TRBV11-2 and TRBJ2-5): EAGVAQSPRYKIIEKRQSVAFWCNPISGHATLYWYQQILGQGPKLLIQFQNNGVVDDSQLPKDRFSAERLKGVDSTLKIQPAKLEDSAVYLCASSSPAGGQETQYFGPGTRLLVL.

This clonotype appeared many times. J is TRBJ1-4 and V is TRBV12-3 or TRBV12-4, with D possibly TRBD1 on 6 matching bases. Trimming stripped 3 bases from V and 0 bases from J, with 14 bases between. The CDR3 has 17 amino acids. CDR3 DNA sequence: TGTGCCAGCAGTTTCACCATGACAGGTGCAACTAATGAAAAACTGTTTTTT. It specifies CASSFTMTGATNEKLFF.

This clonotype was picked up many times. The CDR3 region is CASSSQVAHEQYF. CDR3 DNA sequence: TGTGCCAGCAGCTCGCAGGTAGCCCACGAGCAGTACTTC. The chain combines TRBV6-2 or TRBV6-3 with TRBJ2-7; D not certain. Trimming stripped 6 bases from V and 5 bases from J, with 14 bases between. Per the germline V gene, CDR1 is MNHEY and CDR2 is SVGEGT. The CDR3 contains 13 residues.

This clonotype was counted at least ten times. V and J are TRBV7-2 and TRBJ2-7, with D maybe TRBD2 (5 bases). V was clipped by 5 bases and J by 2 bases, with 13 bases between them. The CDR3 loop spans 14 amino acids. Germline V gene sequence: CDR1 SGHTA, CDR2 FQGNSA. The CDR3 is CASSLREPTYEQYF. The CDR3 nucleotides read TGTGCCAGCAGCCTGAGGGAACCGACCTACGAGCAGTACTTC.

This clonotype appeared many times. This sequence joins TRBV6-6 and TRBJ1-5, with D unresolved. The germline CDR1 and CDR2 sequences are MNHNY and SVGAGI (reference sequence). The CDR3 runs to 14 residues. Trimming stripped 7 bases from V and 2 bases from J, with 12 bases between. CDR3 in DNA: TGTGCCAGCACAGCCGGCCTGGGCAATCAGCCCCAGCATTTT. Translation gives CASTAGLGNQPQHF.

This clonotype was recorded at least ten times. This chain connects TRBV7-2 to TRBJ1-1; 7 bases are shared with TRBD1. The CDR3 has 14 amino acids. Germline V CDR1 and CDR2: SGHTA, FQGNSA. The V and J ends lost 4 bases and 0 bases, in that order; junction bases with no gene match: 2. This chain's CDR3 is CASSYTGVNTEAFF. The DNA for the CDR3 is TGTGCCAGCAGCTATACAGGGGTGAACACTGAAGCTTTCTTT.

The chain uses TRBV5-1 and TRBJ2-1; 11 nucleotides line up with TRBD1. V gave up 4 bases and J gave up 7 bases; unmatched junction bases: 4. The CDR3 length is 14 residues. The germline V gene encodes CDR1 SGHRS and CDR2 YFSETQ. For the CDR3, the DNA is TGCGCCAGCAGCACTGGACAGGGGGCTAATGAGCAGTTCTTC. This codes for CASSTGQGANEQFF. The complete variable domain, with remaining parts taken from reference TRBV5-1 and TRBJ2-1, reads KAGVTQTPRYLIKTRGQQVTLSCSPISGHRSVSWYQQTPGQGLQFLFEYFSETQRNKGNFPGRFSGRQFSNSRSEMNVSTLELGDSALYLCASSTGQGANEQFFGPGTRLTVL.

This clonotype was recorded at least ten times. V usage is TRBV9 and J usage is TRBJ2-3, with D possibly matching TRBD2 (7 bases). Trimming stripped 4 bases from V and 4 bases from J, with 16 bases between. This CDR3 spans 15 amino acids. Germline CDR1 reads SGDLS; CDR2 reads YYNGEE. This CDR3 is CASSPLGGRPDTQYF. In DNA, the CDR3 is TGTGCCAGCAGCCCCCTCGGGGGGCGGCCAGATACGCAGTATTTT.

The chain uses TRBV5-1 and TRBJ1-4; possible D gene TRBD1, 5 bases. The V gene lost 4 bases and the J gene lost 5 bases, with 12 bases spanning the gap. The CDR3 is 14 residues long. The germline V gene has CDR1 SGHRS and CDR2 YFSETQ. The CDR3 is CASSHGGGNEKLFF. CDR3 coding DNA: TGCGCCAGCAGCCATGGTGGGGGGAATGAAAAACTGTTTTTT.

This clonotype was found many times. The chain carries TRBV6-5 and TRBJ1-2, with D perhaps matching TRBD1 (6 bases). The CDR3 loop spans 14 amino acids. Trimming left V 6 bases short and J 8 bases short, with 19 bases between. From germline, CDR1 is MNHEY and CDR2 SVGAGI. CDR3 sequence: CASRPGQKIGGYTF. The DNA for the CDR3 is TGTGCCAGCAGACCCGGACAGAAGATTGGAGGCTACACCTTC.

This clonotype was found many times. The chain has TRBV29-1 and TRBJ1-1; 12 bases are a match to TRBD1. This CDR3 has 13 amino acids. After removal of 7 bases from V and 7 bases from J, the junction contained 7 bases not matched to a gene. CDR1 and CDR2 (germline): SQVTM, ANQGSEA. The CDR3 sequence is CSAGQGASYEAFF. The CDR3 bases are TGCAGCGCGGGACAGGGGGCGTCCTATGAAGCTTTCTTT.

This clonotype was seen many times. V is TRBV2 and J is TRBJ1-5; possibly TRBD1 for D (5 bases). The CDR3 extends over 15 amino acids. V lost 1 base and J 6 bases, leaving 13 bases between the germline ends. Germline CDR1 and CDR2: SNHLY and FYNNEI. The CDR3 loop reads CASSEGGLGFQPQHF. CDR3 sequence (DNA): TGTGCCAGCAGTGAAGGGGGGTTAGGGTTTCAGCCCCAGCATTTT. The full variable domain, its missing parts supplied by reference TRBV2 and TRBJ1-5, is EPEVTQTPSHQVTQMGQEVILRCVPISNHLYFYWYRQILGQKVEFLVSFYNNEISEKSEIFDDQFSVERPDGSNFTLKIRSTKLEDSAMYFCASSEGGLGFQPQHFGDGTRLSIL.

This clonotype was picked up many times. The chain has TRBV7-9 and TRBJ2-2; perhaps TRBD1 as D (6 bases). This CDR3 is built from 13 residues. Trimming took 8 bases from V and 6 from J, leaving 13 bases between them. Germline V lookup: CDR1 SEHNR, CDR2 FQNEAQ (reference sequence). The CDR3 DNA sequence: TGTGCCAGCCTCCCGAACAGGGCCGGGGAGCTGTTTTTT. This gives the protein CASLPNRAGELFF.

This clonotype was observed at least ten times. The V gene is TRBV5-6, the J gene TRBJ1-2, with D maybe TRBD1 (5 bases). The CDR3 contains 14 residues. CDR1 SGHDT and CDR2 YYEEEE come from the germline V gene. Trimming removed 4 bases from V and 6 bases from J, with 16 bases in between. CDR3 protein: CASSPAWDGHGYTF. For the CDR3, the DNA is TGTGCCAGCAGCCCCGCGTGGGACGGCCATGGCTACACCTTC.

This clonotype was recorded many times. V gene TRBV12-3 or TRBV12-4 combines with J gene TRBJ2-1, with D possibly matching TRBD2 (6 bases). V dropped 7 bases and J dropped 4 bases, with 17 bases sitting between them. The CDR3 consists of 15 residues. The CDR3 DNA follows: TGTGCCAGCACGTGGAGGGTACCACTTTACAATGAGCAGTTCTTC. Protein: CASTWRVPLYNEQFF.

J is TRBJ2-6 and V is TRBV29-1; D not resolved. Germline loops: CDR1 SQVTM, CDR2 ANQGSEA. This CDR3 comprises 14 residues. Trimming took off 7 bases at V and 2 bases at J, with 12 bases between the two ends. CDR3 residues: CSATTLPGANVLTF. The CDR3 nucleotides read TGCAGCGCAACGACACTGCCTGGGGCCAACGTCCTGACTTTC.

This clonotype occurred many times. The chain links TRBV5-5 to TRBJ1-1; 8 bases fit TRBD1. Looked up from germline, CDR1 is SGHKS and CDR2 is YYEKEE (reference sequence). This CDR3 has 15 residues. With V trimmed by 0 bases and J by 2 bases, 3 bases remained unmatched. The CDR3 region has the DNA TGTGCCAGCAGCTTGGAAGGACAGGGAAACACTGAAGCTTTCTTT. Amino acid sequence: CASSLEGQGNTEAFF. Filled out from reference TRBV5-5 and TRBJ1-1, the complete variable domain reads DAGVTQSPTHLIKTRGQQVTLRCSPISGHKSVSWYQQVLGQGPQFIFQYYEKEERGRGNFPDRFSARQFPNYSSELNVNALLLGDSALYLCASSLEGQGNTEAFFGQGTRLTVV.

This chain connects TRBV20-1 to TRBJ2-5; possibly TRBD2 for D (5 bases). This CDR3 is 14 amino acids long. V was clipped by 6 bases and J by 4 bases, with 18 bases between them. CDR1 is DFQATT, CDR2 SNEGSKA, per germline (reference sequence). CDR3 loop: CSATSGEAGETQYF. The CDR3 DNA reads as TGCAGTGCGACCAGCGGTGAGGCTGGAGAGACCCAGTACTTC.

This clonotype appeared many times. V usage is TRBV12-3 or TRBV12-4 and J usage is TRBJ2-3, with TRBD2 identical over 13 bases. Trimming removed 4 bases from V and 1 base from J; junction bases left unmatched: 2. The CDR3 is 16 residues long. The CDR3, as DNA: TGTGCCAGCAGTTCGGGACTAGCGGGACGCACAGATACGCAGTATTTT. The encoded protein is CASSSGLAGRTDTQYF.

This clonotype was seen at least ten times. V gene TRBV6-2 or TRBV6-3 combines with J gene TRBJ1-1, with 8 bases matching TRBD1. Germline V CDR1 and CDR2: MNHEY, SVGEGT. The V and J ends lost 6 bases and 8 bases, in that order; junction bases with no gene match: 8. The CDR3 loop spans 13 amino acids. CDR3 DNA: TGTGCCAGCAGACGCGCAGGGGGCACAGAAGCTTTCTTT. Residues: CASRRAGGTEAFF.

There are many counts of this clonotype. The chain joins TRBV12-3 or TRBV12-4 to TRBJ1-2, with 7 bases matching TRBD1. This CDR3 has 13 residues. Trimming at V came to 8 bases and at J to 8 bases, leaving 11 bases not matched to a gene. CDR3 sequence: CASSRQGPGGYTF. The CDR3 DNA is TGTGCCAGCTCCAGACAGGGTCCCGGGGGCTACACCTTC.

The V call is TRBV4-1, the J call TRBJ2-1; unclear D gene. Germline lookup yields CDR1 MGHRA and CDR2 YSYEKL. V lost 0 bases, J lost 8 bases, and 11 bases lay in between. The CDR3 extends over 14 amino acids. This CDR3 is CASSQERLSYEQFF. CDR3 coding DNA: TGCGCCAGCAGCCAAGAAAGGCTTAGCTATGAGCAGTTCTTC.

The table lists this clonotype with many counts. This chain links TRBV12-3 or TRBV12-4 with TRBJ1-1, with D tentatively TRBD1 (5 bases). The CDR3 consists of 13 residues. Trimming removed 5 bases from V and 5 bases from J, with 12 bases in between. CDR3 bases: TGTGCCAGCAGTCGGGGGGGAGGGACTGAAGCTTTCTTT. It yields the protein CASSRGGGTEAFF.

This clonotype was observed many times. V is TRBV6-2 or TRBV6-3 and J is TRBJ2-1, with TRBD1 matching 8 bases. Looked up from germline, CDR1 is MNHEY and CDR2 is SVGEGT. The CDR3 length is 16 residues. Trimming took 0 bases from V and 3 from J; bases not matched to a gene: 4. CDR3 in DNA: TGTGCCAGCAGTTACTCGCAGGGGGCCCTCTACAATGAGCAGTTCTTC. Translation gives CASSYSQGALYNEQFF.

This clonotype was counted many times. The rearrangement uses TRBV27 and TRBJ2-3; D gene uncertain. The CDR3 sequence is 16 residues long. CDR1 and CDR2 from the germline V gene are MNHEY and SMNVEV (reference sequence). Deletions cut 3 bases from V and 0 bases from J, with 13 bases between. The CDR3 nucleotides are TGTGCCAGCAGTTTGGTTGATACACGTAGCACAGATACGCAGTATTTT. Amino acid sequence: CASSLVDTRSTDTQYF.